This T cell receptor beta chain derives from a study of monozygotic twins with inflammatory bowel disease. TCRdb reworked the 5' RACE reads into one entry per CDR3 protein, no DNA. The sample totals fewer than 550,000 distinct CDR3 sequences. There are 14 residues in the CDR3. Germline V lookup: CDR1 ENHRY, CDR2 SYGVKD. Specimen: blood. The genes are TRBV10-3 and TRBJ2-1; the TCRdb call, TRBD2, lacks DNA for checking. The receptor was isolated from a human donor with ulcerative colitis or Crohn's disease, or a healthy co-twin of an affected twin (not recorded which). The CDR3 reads CAISGLAGDDEQFF.